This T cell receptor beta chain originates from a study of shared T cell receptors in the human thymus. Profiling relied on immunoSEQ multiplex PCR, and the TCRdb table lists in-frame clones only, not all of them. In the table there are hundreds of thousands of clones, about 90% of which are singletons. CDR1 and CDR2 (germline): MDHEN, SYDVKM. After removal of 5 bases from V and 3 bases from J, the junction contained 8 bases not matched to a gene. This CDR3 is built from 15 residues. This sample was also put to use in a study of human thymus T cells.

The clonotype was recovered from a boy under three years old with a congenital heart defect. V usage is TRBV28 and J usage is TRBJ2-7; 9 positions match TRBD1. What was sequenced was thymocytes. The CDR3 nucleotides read TGTGCCAGCAGTACTGTGGACAGGGGTCTCTACGAGCAGTACTTC. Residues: CASSTVDRGLYEQYF. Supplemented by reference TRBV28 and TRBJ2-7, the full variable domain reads DVKVTQSSRYLVKRTGEKVFLECVQDMDHENMFWYRQDPGLGLRLIYFSYDVKMKEKGDIPEGYSVSREKKERFSLILESASTNQTSMYLCASSTVDRGLYEQYFGPGTRLTVT.